The 15 T cell receptor beta chains listed next were all sequenced from one sample in a study of blood T cell repertoires in COVID-19. Only in-frame clones appear in the TCRdb table, and some are missing; sequencing was by immunoSEQ multiplex PCR. The table lists about 140,000 clones, roughly 80% of them singletons. The sequencing input was peripheral blood. The receptor set was obtained from a woman in her forties or fifties with active or convalescent COVID-19.

The J gene is TRBJ1-1, the V gene TRBV6-2 or TRBV6-3, with D hard to call. V lost 5 bases and J lost 7, with 11 bases in between. This CDR3 is 12 amino acids long. Looked up from germline, CDR1 is MNHEY and CDR2 is SVGEGT. The CDR3 nucleotides read TGTGCCAGCAGTGGGGTCGGGGATGAAGCTTTCTTT. It is translated as CASSGVGDEAFF.

The genes are TRBV19 and TRBJ2-1; D might be TRBD1 (5 bases). There are 14 residues in the CDR3. Germline V CDR1 and CDR2: LNHDA, SQIVND (reference sequence). Between the trimmed V and J ends, which lost 1 base and 4 bases, there was a span of 8 bases. The CDR3 loop is CASSIAGQYNEQFF. CDR3 sequence (DNA): TGTGCCAGTAGTATAGCAGGGCAGTACAATGAGCAGTTCTTC.

The rearrangement joins TRBV19 to TRBJ1-4; 9 bases are shared with TRBD1. In germline, CDR1 is LNHDA, CDR2 SQIVND (reference sequence). After removal of 3 bases from V and 6 bases from J, the junction contained 8 bases not matched to a gene. The CDR3 is 16 amino acids. CDR3 coding DNA: TGTGCCAGTAGTATGGACAGGGGAGGTTGGGATGAAAAACTGTTTTTT. Protein product: CASSMDRGGWDEKLFF.

The chain joins TRBV4-3 to TRBJ2-2; a possible D gene is TRBD1 (6 bases). Germline CDR1 LGHNA, CDR2 YSLEER. V was shortened by 2 bases and J by 5 bases, with 21 bases between the two germline ends. The CDR3 loop spans 18 amino acids. The DNA of the CDR3 is TGCGCCAGCAGCCAAACCTCGGACAGCCATTTAGGGACCGGGGAGCTGTTTTTT. It encodes CASSQTSDSHLGTGELFF.

The rearrangement joins TRBV10-3 to TRBJ1-6; 7 bases align to TRBD1. The ends lost 2 bases at V and 5 bases at J; junction bases unmatched: 6. CDR1 is ENHRY and CDR2 is SYGVKD in the germline V gene. The CDR3 has 16 amino acids. The CDR3 DNA follows: TGTGCCATCAGTGAGCTGGGACAGTTTGATAATTCACCCCTCCACTTT. Amino acid sequence: CAISELGQFDNSPLHF.

This chain uses TRBV27 with TRBJ1-2; 8 nucleotides match TRBD1. The CDR3 length is 16 residues. V shed 4 bases, J shed 2 bases, and the junction held 9 bases outside the gene matches. CDR1 and CDR2 from the germline V gene are MNHEY and SMNVEV (reference sequence). The CDR3 here is CASSSSPDRANYGYTF. The CDR3 nucleotides are TGTGCCAGCAGTTCATCCCCGGACAGGGCAAACTATGGCTACACCTTC.

This chain joins TRBV28 and TRBJ2-7; 11 bases are a match to TRBD1. CDR3 length: 16 residues. V was clipped by 6 bases and J by 4 bases; unmatched bases: 11. Per germline, CDR1 MDHEN and CDR2 SYDVKM. The CDR3: CASRTGGGTGGYEQYF. CDR3 nucleotide sequence: TGTGCCAGCAGAACTGGTGGGGGGACAGGGGGGTACGAGCAGTACTTC.

V is TRBV3-1 (or the pseudogene TRBV3-2) and J is TRBJ2-5, with D maybe TRBD1 (7 bases). The V end lost 3 bases, the J end lost 4 bases, and 21 bases lay between the germline ends. The germline V gene encodes CDR1 LGHDT and CDR2 YNNKEL (reference sequence). CDR3 size: 17 residues. CDR3 in DNA: TGTGCCAGCAGCCAGGGCGGCTTAAGGCAGGGGGGAGAGACCCAGTACTTC. Protein product: CASSQGGLRQGGETQYF.

The rearrangement links TRBV5-1 to TRBJ2-3, with TRBD2 as a possible D gene (5 bases). Per germline, CDR1 SGHRS and CDR2 YFSETQ. V gave up 6 bases and J gave up 2 bases, with 13 bases separating them. There are 14 residues in the CDR3. The CDR3 here is CASTGVVSTDTQYF. CDR3 bases: TGCGCCAGCACCGGGGTGGTGTCCACAGATACGCAGTATTTT.

The V gene is TRBV13, the J gene TRBJ2-5; TRBD1 matches 10 bases. CDR3 size: 15 residues. Germline values: CDR1 PRHDT, CDR2 FYEKMQ (reference sequence). V was pared by 3 bases and J by 4 bases, with 5 bases of the junction left unmatched. Here the CDR3 reads CASSFGQGGGETQYF. In nucleotides, the CDR3 is TGTGCCAGCAGCTTCGGACAGGGGGGAGGAGAGACCCAGTACTTC.

This chain links TRBV11-2 with TRBJ2-7; no clear D. This CDR3 has 11 residues. The germline V gene has CDR1 SGHAT and CDR2 FQNNGV. The ends were cut back, 0 bases at V and 11 bases at J, with 8 bases in the middle. The CDR3 nucleotides are TGTGCCAGCAGCTTAGATTCAGTGGAGTACTTC. Protein: CASSLDSVEYF.

This clone has just a few counts. V gene TRBV7-9 combines with J gene TRBJ2-7; 8 bases map to TRBD1. V lost 4 bases to trimming and J lost 6 bases; unmatched junction nucleotides: 5. There are 13 residues in the CDR3. Germline-derived CDR1 and CDR2 are SEHNR and FQNEAQ (reference sequence). The CDR3 here is CASSSGQGSEQYF. The CDR3 nucleotides are TGTGCCAGCAGCTCAGGACAGGGTTCCGAGCAGTACTTC.

J is TRBJ1-5 and V is TRBV19; tentative D call: TRBD1 (6 bases). Germline V CDR1 and CDR2: LNHDA, SQIVND (reference sequence). V was trimmed by 5 bases and J by 7 bases, leaving 18 bases between them. The CDR3 runs to 15 residues. CDR3 sequence: CASSPPTGYIQPQHF. CDR3 bases: TGTGCCAGTAGTCCGCCAACAGGGTATATCCAGCCCCAGCATTTT.

V is TRBV9 and J is TRBJ1-5, with D possibly being TRBD1 (5 bases). This CDR3 contains 15 residues. Germline CDR1 SGDLS, CDR2 YYNGEE. Trimming left V 3 bases short and J 5 bases short, with 15 bases between. The CDR3 DNA is TGTGCCAGCAGCGAGCAGGGTGCCATTTATCAGCCCCAGCATTTT. Its translation is CASSEQGAIYQPQHF.

The chain combines TRBV7-2 with TRBJ1-2; the D is unclear. The CDR3 is 13 amino acids. Per germline, CDR1 SGHTA and CDR2 FQGNSA. Deletions cut 2 bases from V and 8 bases from J, with 12 bases between. In DNA form, the CDR3 reads TGTGCCAGCAGCTTATCTTCAGTCCAGGGCTACACCTTC. This sequence encodes CASSLSSVQGYTF. Looking up the rest from reference TRBV7-2 and TRBJ1-2 gives the full variable domain: GAGVSQSPSNKVTEKGKDVELRCDPISGHTALYWYRQSLGQGLEFLIYFQGNSAPDKSGLPSDRFSAERTGGSVSTLTIQRTQQEDSAVYLCASSLSSVQGYTFGSGTRLTVV.